The present T cell receptor beta chain was sequenced within a study of blood T cell repertoires in COVID-19. Self-reported history from a screening survey and questionnaire set each donor's cohort. Original methodology: Researchers report that nucleated cell counts were estimated from reference gene primer amplification. Data came from immunoSEQ multiplex PCR; TCRdb stores just in-frame clones and leaves some out. For V, J and clone size, that table is used; D and trimming come from the DNA. The sample gives 350,000 to 550,000 clones, approximately 90% of which show up once; 1.1% is in the top ten. Germline assignment: CDR1 SEHNR and CDR2 FQNEAQ (reference sequence). The CDR3 is made up of 14 amino acids. After removal of 3 bases from V and 9 bases from J, the junction contained 9 bases not matched to a gene.

The chain recombines TRBV7-9 with TRBJ2-7; 9 bases match TRBD1. This clonotype was obtained from a man between 25 and 39 years old who had recovered from COVID-19. The material sequenced was PBMCs or T cells enriched from blood (not recorded which). The CDR3: CASSLLGQGTGQYF. CDR3 coding DNA: TGTGCCAGCAGCTTGCTAGGACAGGGGACGGGGCAGTACTTC. Supplemented by reference TRBV7-9 and TRBJ2-7, the full variable domain reads DTGVSQNPRHKITKRGQNVTFRCDPISEHNRLYWYRQTLGQGPEFLTYFQNEAQLEKSRLLSDRFSAERPKGSFSTLEIQRTEQGDSAMYLCASSLLGQGTGQYFGPGTRLTVT.